This TCR beta chain comes out of a study of early T cells in non-severe SARS-CoV-2 infection. Study information: Sequencing of bulk RNA from unsorted whole blood was done, without chain pairing. Study observations and caveats: Missing private and CD4 specificities, VDJdb matching favored anti-spike CD8 responses.

Individual cDNA molecules each received unique molecular identifiers attached to them. TCRdb redid the calling of the 5' RACE reads with MiXCR, one entry per CDR3 protein. Here the sample spans some 58,000 distinct CDR3 sequences, less than 15% being singletons. Trimming removed 6 bases at V and 2 bases at J, with 17 bases between. In germline, CDR1 is LNHDA, CDR2 SQIVND (reference sequence). The CDR3 totals 16 residues. This clonotype was seen repeatedly, ten times or more. Its target is not known. The sequenced material came from whole blood. This clonotype was sampled from an adult who was a healthcare worker with PCR-confirmed SARS-CoV-2 infection or an uninfected control (not recorded which). This sequence joins TRBV19 and TRBJ1-5; TRBD1 is a possible D gene (5 bases). CDR3 DNA: TGTGCCAGTAGAAATCAGGTTAGGGGAGGCAATCAGCCCCAGCATTTT. This encodes CASRNQVRGGNQPQHF.